This T cell receptor beta chain was obtained from a study of T cell responses to AZD1222 COVID-19 vaccine. Study-level results: Donors were chiefly white British, with a greater number of females, and clonal diversity was perhaps underestimated. Increased Spike-specific TCR breadth and depth were observed after two AZD1222 doses. With dominance at 160-218 and 743-854, vaccine-associated CD4 TCRs spanned spike. Repertoires were collected only later (after the peak T cell response had occurred).

Trimming removed 4 bases from V and 0 bases from J, with 13 bases in between. CDR3 size: 16 residues. CDR1 and CDR2 from the germline V gene are SGHTS and YDEGEE. For this clone: The antigen is undetermined.

Clones were sequenced by immunoSEQ multiplex PCR, and TCRdb holds only the in-frame ones, with some missing. The sample yields about 190,000 clones, about 90% seen once. The sequencing used peripheral blood, collected on day 0 of MenACWY control vaccination. The chain employs TRBV5-8 and TRBJ1-4; weak D call: TRBD1 (5 bases). This clonotype originated in an adult in good health. CDR3 sequence: CASSPGDRPTNEKLFF. The DNA of the CDR3 is TGTGCCAGCAGCCCGGGGGACCGACCAACTAATGAAAAACTGTTTTTT.